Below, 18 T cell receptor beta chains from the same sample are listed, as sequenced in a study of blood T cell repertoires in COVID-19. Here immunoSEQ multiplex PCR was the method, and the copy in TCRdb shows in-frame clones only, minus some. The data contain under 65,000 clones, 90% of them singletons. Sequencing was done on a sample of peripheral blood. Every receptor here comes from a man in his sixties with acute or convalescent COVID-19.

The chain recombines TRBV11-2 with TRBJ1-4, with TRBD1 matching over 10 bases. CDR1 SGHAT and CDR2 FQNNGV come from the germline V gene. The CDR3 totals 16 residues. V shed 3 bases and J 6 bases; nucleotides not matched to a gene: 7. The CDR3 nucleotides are TGTGCCAGCAGCTTCGGGACAGGGGAAAAGGATGAAAAACTGTTTTTT. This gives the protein CASSFGTGEKDEKLFF.

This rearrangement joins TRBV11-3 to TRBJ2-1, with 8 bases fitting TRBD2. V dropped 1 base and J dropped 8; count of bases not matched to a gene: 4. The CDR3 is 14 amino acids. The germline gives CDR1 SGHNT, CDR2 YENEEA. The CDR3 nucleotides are TGTGCCAGCAGCTTAGGGCTAGCGGGCCATGAGCAGTTCTTC. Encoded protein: CASSLGLAGHEQFF.

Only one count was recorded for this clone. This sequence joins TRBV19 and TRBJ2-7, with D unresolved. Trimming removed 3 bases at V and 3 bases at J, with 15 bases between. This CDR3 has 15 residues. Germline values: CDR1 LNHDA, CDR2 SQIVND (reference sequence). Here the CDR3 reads CASSIAPQTLYEQYF. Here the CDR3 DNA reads TGTGCCAGTAGTATCGCCCCCCAGACACTCTACGAGCAGTACTTC.

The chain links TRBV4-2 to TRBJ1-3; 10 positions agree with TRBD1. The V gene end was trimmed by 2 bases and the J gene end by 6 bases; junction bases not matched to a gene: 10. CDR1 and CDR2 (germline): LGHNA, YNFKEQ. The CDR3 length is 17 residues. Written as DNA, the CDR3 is TGTGCCAGCAGCCAACCGAGCGACAGGGGGCGGCTAAACACCATATATTTT. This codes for CASSQPSDRGRLNTIYF.

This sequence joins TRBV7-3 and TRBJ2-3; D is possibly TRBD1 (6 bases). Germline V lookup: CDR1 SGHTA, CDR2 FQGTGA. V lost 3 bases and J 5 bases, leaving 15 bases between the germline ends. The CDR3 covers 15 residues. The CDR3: CASSFITGQGDTQYF. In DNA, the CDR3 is TGTGCCAGCAGCTTTATCACAGGGCAGGGAGATACGCAGTATTTT.

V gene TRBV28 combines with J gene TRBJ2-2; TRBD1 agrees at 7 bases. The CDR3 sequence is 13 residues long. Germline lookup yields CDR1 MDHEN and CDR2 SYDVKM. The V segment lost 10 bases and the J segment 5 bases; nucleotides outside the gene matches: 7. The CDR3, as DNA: TGTGCCACCGGGACAGACCGTACCGGGGAGCTGTTTTTT. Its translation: CATGTDRTGELFF.

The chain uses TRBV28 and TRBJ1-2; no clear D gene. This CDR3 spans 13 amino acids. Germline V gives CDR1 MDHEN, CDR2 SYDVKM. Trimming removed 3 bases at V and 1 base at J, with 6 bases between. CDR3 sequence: CASSLGFNYGYTF. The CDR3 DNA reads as TGTGCCAGCAGTTTGGGCTTTAACTATGGCTACACCTTC.

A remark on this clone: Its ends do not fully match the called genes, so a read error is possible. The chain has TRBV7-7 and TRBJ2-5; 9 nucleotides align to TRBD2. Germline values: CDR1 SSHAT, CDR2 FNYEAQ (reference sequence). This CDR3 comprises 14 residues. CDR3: CASSLAGERETQYF. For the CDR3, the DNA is TGTGCTAGCAGCTTAGCGGGAGAAAGGGAGACCCAGTACTTC. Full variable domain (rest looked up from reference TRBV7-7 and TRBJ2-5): GAGVSQSPRYKVTKRGQDVTLRCDPISSHATLYWYQQALGQGPEFLTYFNYEAQPDKSGLPSDRFSAERPEGSISTLTIQRTEQRDSAMYRCASSLAGERETQYFGPGTRLLVL.

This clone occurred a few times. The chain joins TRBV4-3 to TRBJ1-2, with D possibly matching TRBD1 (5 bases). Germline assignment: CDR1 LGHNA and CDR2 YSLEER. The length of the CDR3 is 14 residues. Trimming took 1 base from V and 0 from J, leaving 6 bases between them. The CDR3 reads CASSQGQTNYGYTF. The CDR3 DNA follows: TGCGCCAGCAGCCAAGGACAGACTAACTATGGCTACACCTTC.

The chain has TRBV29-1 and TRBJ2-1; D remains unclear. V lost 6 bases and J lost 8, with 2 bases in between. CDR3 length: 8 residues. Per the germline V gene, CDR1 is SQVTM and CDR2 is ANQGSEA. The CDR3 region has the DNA TGCAGCGTCGATGAGCAGTTCTTC. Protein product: CSVDEQFF.

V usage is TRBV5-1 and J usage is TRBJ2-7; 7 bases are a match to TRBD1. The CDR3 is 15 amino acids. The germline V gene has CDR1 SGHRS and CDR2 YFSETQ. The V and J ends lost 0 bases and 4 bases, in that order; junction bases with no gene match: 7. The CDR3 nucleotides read TGCGCCAGCAGCTTGGAGGGGGCGGACCCTTACGAGCAGTACTTC. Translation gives CASSLEGADPYEQYF.

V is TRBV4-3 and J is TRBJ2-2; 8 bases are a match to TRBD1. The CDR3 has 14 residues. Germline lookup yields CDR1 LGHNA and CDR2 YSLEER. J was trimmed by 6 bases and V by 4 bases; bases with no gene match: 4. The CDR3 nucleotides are TGCGCCAGCAGCCCCTGGACAGGGTCCGGGGAGCTGTTTTTT. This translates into CASSPWTGSGELFF.

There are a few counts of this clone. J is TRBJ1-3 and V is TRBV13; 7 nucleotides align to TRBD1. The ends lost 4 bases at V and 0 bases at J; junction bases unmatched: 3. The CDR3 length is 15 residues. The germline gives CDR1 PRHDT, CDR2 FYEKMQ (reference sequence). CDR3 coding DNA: TGTGCCAGCAGCTACCAGGGGGTCTCTGGAAACACCATATATTTT. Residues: CASSYQGVSGNTIYF.

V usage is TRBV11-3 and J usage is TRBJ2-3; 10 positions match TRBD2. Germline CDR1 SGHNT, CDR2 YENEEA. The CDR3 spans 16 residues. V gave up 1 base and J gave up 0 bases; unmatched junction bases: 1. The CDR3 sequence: CASSLATSGSTDTQYF. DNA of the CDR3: TGTGCCAGCAGCTTAGCGACTAGCGGGAGCACAGATACGCAGTATTTT.

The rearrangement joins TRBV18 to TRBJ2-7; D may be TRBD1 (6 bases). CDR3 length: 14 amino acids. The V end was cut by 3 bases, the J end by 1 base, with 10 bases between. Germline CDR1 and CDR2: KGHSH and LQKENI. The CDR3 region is CASSPAGTSYEQYF. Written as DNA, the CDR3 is TGTGCCAGCTCACCGGCCGGGACATCCTACGAGCAGTACTTC.

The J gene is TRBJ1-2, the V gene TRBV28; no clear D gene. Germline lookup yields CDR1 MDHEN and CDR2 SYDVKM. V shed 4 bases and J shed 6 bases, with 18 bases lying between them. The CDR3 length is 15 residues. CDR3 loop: CASSYPTERADGYTF. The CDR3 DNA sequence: TGTGCCAGCAGTTACCCGACGGAGAGGGCAGATGGCTACACCTTC.

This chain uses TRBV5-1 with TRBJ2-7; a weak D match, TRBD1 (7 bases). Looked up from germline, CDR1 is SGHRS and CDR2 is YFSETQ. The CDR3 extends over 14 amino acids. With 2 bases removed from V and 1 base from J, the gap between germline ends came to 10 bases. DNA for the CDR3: TGCGCCAGCAGCTTTGCAGGGGGGTCCTACGAGCAGTACTTC. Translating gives CASSFAGGSYEQYF.

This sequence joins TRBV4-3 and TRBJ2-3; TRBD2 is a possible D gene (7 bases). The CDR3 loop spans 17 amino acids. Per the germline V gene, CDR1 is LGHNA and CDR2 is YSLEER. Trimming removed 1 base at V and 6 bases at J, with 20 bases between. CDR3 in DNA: TGCGCCAGCAGCCAAGTAAGGGGGAGGGGAGCTGTGGATACGCAGTATTTT. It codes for CASSQVRGRGAVDTQYF.